Listed below are T cell receptor beta chains from one sample, sequenced in a study of blood T cell repertoires in COVID-19. TCRdb's copy holds only in-frame clones and misses some; the assay was immunoSEQ multiplex PCR. This sample yields more than 200,000 clones, of which under 90% are seen a single time; about 1.7% belongs to the top ten. Sequences were obtained from PBMCs or T cells enriched from blood (not recorded which). The receptors were gathered from a man aged 40-55 years who had recovered from COVID-19. CDR3s include the opening cysteine and the closing phenylalanine or tryptophan. The D gene is left open where the match is weak. Clone size is shown for a subset of rows, as once, few, many or a class of expanded clone.

j_call d_call v_call clone_size cdr3_aa cdr3_nt
TRBJ2-5 TRBD1 TRBV30 NA CAWESGTGEQETQYF TGTGCCTGGGAGTCGGGGACAGGGGAACAAGAGACCCAGTACTTC
TRBJ2-5 TRBD2 TRBV5-4 NA CASSLNPREYQETQYF TGTGCCAGCAGCTTGAACCCGCGGGAGTACCAAGAGACCCAGTACTTC
TRBJ2-5 TRBD1 TRBV5-1 NA CASSDGTGDQETQYF TGCGCCAGCAGCGACGGGACAGGAGACCAAGAGACCCAGTACTTC
TRBJ1-4 TRBD1 TRBV5-1 NA CASSLTGWAEKLFF TGCGCCAGCAGCCTGACAGGGTGGGCTGAAAAACTGTTTTTT
TRBJ1-1 TRBD1 TRBV25-1 NA CASSERTGGTEAFF TGTGCCAGCTCGGAACGGACAGGGGGCACTGAAGCTTTCTTT
TRBJ1-1 TRBD1 TRBV6-2/TRBV6-3 NA CASSKGQSEAFF TGTGCCAGCAGTAAGGGACAGAGTGAAGCTTTCTTT
TRBJ1-1 TRBD1 TRBV7-2 NA CASSPTGGKSTEAFF TGTGCCAGCAGCCCGACAGGGGGCAAGAGCACTGAAGCTTTCTTT
TRBJ1-5 TRBD1 TRBV28 NA CASRKGGIYQPQHF TGTGCCAGCAGGAAAGGGGGCATCTATCAGCCCCAGCATTTT
TRBJ2-3 NA TRBV27 NA CASSFGPSYTDTQYF TGTGCCAGCAGTTTCGGTCCCTCCTACACAGATACGCAGTATTTT
TRBJ1-5 NA TRBV19 NA CASTVVGVNQPQHF TGTGCCAGTACGGTGGTCGGGGTAAATCAGCCCCAGCATTTT
TRBJ1-1 NA TRBV28 NA CASFEGVSAAFF TGTGCCAGCTTCGAGGGGGTCAGTGCGGCTTTCTTT
TRBJ2-7 NA TRBV21-1 once CASSKGASRYEQYF TGTGCCAGCAGCAAAGGCGCAAGTCGTTACGAGCAGTACTTC
TRBJ2-3 TRBD1 TRBV5-5 NA CASSTWTGAFDTQYF TGTGCCAGCAGTACCTGGACAGGGGCTTTTGATACGCAGTATTTT
TRBJ1-3 NA TRBV5-1 NA CASSLATRGSRPVSGNTIYF TGCGCCAGCAGCTTGGCGACCAGGGGATCCCGCCCGGTATCTGGAAACACCATATATTTT
TRBJ2-1 TRBD1 TRBV28 few CASSRLLTGTVNEQFF TGTGCCAGCAGCCGCCTCTTAACCGGGACAGTGAATGAGCAGTTCTTC
TRBJ1-2 TRBD1 TRBV6-5 once CASSYSLTGGVGGYTF TGTGCCAGCAGTTATTCCCTGACAGGGGGCGTCGGGGGCTACACCTTC
TRBJ2-2 NA TRBV10-2 NA CASSENYRAGELFF TGCGCCAGCAGTGAGAATTACAGGGCCGGGGAGCTGTTTTTT
TRBJ1-6 TRBD1 TRBV30 few CAWSKGQDNSPLHF TGTGCCTGGAGTAAGGGACAGGATAATTCACCCCTCCACTTT
TRBJ2-3 TRBD2 TRBV19 NA CASRAGGGDTQYF TGTGCCAGTAGAGCGGGAGGCGGGGATACGCAGTATTTT
TRBJ2-1 NA TRBV6-5 NA CASSYRESSYNEQFF TGTGCCAGCAGTTACCGGGAGAGCTCCTACAATGAGCAGTTCTTC
TRBJ2-7 TRBD2 TRBV9 NA CASSESRVGEGGGEQYF TGTGCCAGCAGCGAGTCCCGTGTGGGGGAGGGAGGTGGCGAGCAGTACTTC
TRBJ2-5 NA TRBV27 NA CASSFSRPQETQYF TGTGCCAGCAGTTTCTCGCGGCCCCAAGAGACCCAGTACTTC
TRBJ1-1 TRBD1 TRBV5-1 NA CASSPPGQRNTEAFF TGCGCCAGCAGCCCGCCGGGACAGAGGAACACTGAAGCTTTCTTT
TRBJ2-5 TRBD1 TRBV6-6 NA CASTTGSQETQYF TGTGCCAGCACGACAGGGAGCCAAGAGACCCAGTACTTC